This T cell receptor beta chain was retrieved from a study of blood T cell repertoires in COVID-19. Trimming removed 5 bases at V and 4 bases at J, with 8 bases between. The germline V gene encodes CDR1 SQVTM and CDR2 ANQGSEA. The CDR3 contains 11 residues. The method was immunoSEQ multiplex PCR; TCRdb's version includes in-frame clones alone and lacks a portion of them. Counted here are 380,000 or so clones, 70% to 90% occurring once; the ten biggest clones make up 1.3%. Comments on this clone: Other nucleotide sequences in the sample specify the same CDR3.

The TCR originated in a man aged 25 to 45 who had recovered from COVID-19. The sample taken for sequencing was PBMCs or T cells enriched from blood (not recorded which). The chain couples TRBV29-1 to TRBJ1-1; D remains unclear. CDR3 DNA: TGCAGCGTTCCCGGGAGCACTGAAGCTTTCTTT. Its protein is CSVPGSTEAFF.